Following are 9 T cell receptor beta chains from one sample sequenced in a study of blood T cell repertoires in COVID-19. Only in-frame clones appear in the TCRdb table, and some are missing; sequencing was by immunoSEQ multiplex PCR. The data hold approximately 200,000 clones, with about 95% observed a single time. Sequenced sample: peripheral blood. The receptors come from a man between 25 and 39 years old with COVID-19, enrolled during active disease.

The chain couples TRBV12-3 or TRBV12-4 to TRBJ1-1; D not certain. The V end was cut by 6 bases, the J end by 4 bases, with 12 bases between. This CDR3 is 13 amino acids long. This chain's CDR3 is CASSTTWSTEAFF. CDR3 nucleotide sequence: TGTGCCAGCAGCACTACCTGGAGCACTGAAGCTTTCTTT.

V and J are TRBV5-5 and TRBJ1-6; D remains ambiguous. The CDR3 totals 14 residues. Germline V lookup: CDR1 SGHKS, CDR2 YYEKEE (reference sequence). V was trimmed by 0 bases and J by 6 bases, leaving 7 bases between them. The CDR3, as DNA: TGTGCCAGCAGCTTGGGTTATTTTAATTCACCCCTCCACTTT. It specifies CASSLGYFNSPLHF.

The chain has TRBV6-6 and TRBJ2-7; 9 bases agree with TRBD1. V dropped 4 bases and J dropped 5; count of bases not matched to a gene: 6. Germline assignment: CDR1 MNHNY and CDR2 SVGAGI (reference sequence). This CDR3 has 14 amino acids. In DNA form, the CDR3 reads TGTGCCAGCAGTTGGGACAGGGAGATCAACGAGCAGTACTTC. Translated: CASSWDREINEQYF.

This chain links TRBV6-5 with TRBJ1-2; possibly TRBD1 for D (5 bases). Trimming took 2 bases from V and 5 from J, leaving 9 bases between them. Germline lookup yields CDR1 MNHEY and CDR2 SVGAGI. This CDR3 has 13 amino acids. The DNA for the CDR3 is TGTGCCAGCAGTTACGACAGTTTATATGGCTACACCTTC. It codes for CASSYDSLYGYTF.

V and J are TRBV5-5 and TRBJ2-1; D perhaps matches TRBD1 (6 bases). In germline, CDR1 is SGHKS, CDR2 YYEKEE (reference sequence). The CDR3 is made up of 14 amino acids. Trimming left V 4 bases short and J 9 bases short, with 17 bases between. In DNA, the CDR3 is TGTGCCAGCAGCCACCACAGGGCGACCGGTGAGCAGTTCTTC. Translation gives CASSHHRATGEQFF.

The CDR3 sequence: CASSPLGQGYAYEQYF. CDR3 nucleotide sequence: TGCGCCAGCAGCCCCTTGGGACAGGGGTATGCCTACGAGCAGTACTTC. The chain couples TRBV4-1 to TRBJ2-7, with TRBD1 matching 10 bases. J was trimmed by 2 bases and V by 4 bases; bases with no gene match: 8. The CDR3 loop spans 16 amino acids. Germline V gene data show CDR1 as MGHRA and CDR2 as YSYEKL.

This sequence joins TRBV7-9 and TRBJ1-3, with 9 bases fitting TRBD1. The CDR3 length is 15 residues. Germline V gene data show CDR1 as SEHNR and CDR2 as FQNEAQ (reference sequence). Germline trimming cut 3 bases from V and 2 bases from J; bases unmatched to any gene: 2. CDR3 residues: CASSFRTGAGNTIYF. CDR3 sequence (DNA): TGTGCCAGCAGCTTCCGGACAGGGGCTGGAAACACCATATATTTT.

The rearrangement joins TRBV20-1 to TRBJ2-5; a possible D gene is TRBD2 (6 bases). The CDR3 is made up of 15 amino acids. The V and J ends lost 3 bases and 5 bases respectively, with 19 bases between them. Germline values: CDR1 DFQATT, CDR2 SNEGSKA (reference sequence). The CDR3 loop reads CSASRPSAMEETQYF. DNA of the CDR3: TGCAGTGCTAGTCGACCTAGCGCTATGGAGGAGACCCAGTACTTC.

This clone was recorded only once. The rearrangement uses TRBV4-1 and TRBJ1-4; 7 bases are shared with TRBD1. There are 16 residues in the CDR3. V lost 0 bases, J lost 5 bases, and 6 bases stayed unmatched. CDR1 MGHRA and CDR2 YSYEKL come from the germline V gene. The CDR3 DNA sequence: TGCGCCAGCAGCCAAGATTTACGGACAGGAAATGAAAAACTGTTTTTT. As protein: CASSQDLRTGNEKLFF.